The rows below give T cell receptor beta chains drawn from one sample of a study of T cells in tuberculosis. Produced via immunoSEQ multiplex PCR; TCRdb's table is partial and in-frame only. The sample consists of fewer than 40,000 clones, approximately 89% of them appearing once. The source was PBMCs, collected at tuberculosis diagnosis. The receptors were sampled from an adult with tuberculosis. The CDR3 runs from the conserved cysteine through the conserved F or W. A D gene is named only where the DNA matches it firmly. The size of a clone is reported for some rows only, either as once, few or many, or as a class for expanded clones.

CDR3 DNA: TGTGCCAGTAGTATAGCGAGATGGGGGCCGGGGCAGCCCCAGCATTTT
CDR3 protein: CASSIARWGPGQPQHF
D gene: .
J gene: TRBJ1-5
clone size: once
V gene: TRBV19

CDR3 DNA: TGTGCCAGCAAAGTCGGGGGGGCCGGGGAGCAGTTCTTC
CDR3 protein: CASKVGGAGEQFF
D gene: TRBD2
J gene: TRBJ2-1
clone size: once
V gene: TRBV2

CDR3 DNA: TGTGCCAGCAGCTTGGCCCCTTTTTCCAGCTCCTACAATGAGCAGTTCTTC
CDR3 protein: CASSLAPFSSSYNEQFF
D gene: .
J gene: TRBJ2-1
clone size: .
V gene: TRBV5-8

CDR3 DNA: TGCGCCAGCAGCATGTCAGGGGGCTCAGAGACCCAGTACTTC
CDR3 protein: CASSMSGGSETQYF
D gene: TRBD1
J gene: TRBJ2-5
clone size: .
V gene: TRBV5-1

CDR3 DNA: TGTGCCAGCAGTTTAGAGTTTAGCAATCAGCCCCAGCATTTT
CDR3 protein: CASSLEFSNQPQHF
D gene: .
J gene: TRBJ1-5
clone size: .
V gene: TRBV28

CDR3 DNA: TGCAGCGCTAGGACAGGGTCCGGGGGGACAGATACGCAGTATTTT
CDR3 protein: CSARTGSGGTDTQYF
D gene: .
J gene: TRBJ2-3
clone size: .
V gene: TRBV29-1

CDR3 DNA: TGTGCCAGCAGCTGGACCGGGACAGGGGATGTTCAGCCCCAGCATTTT
CDR3 protein: CASSWTGTGDVQPQHF
D gene: TRBD1
J gene: TRBJ1-5
clone size: .
V gene: TRBV6-6

CDR3 DNA: TGCGCCAGCACCCCAGAGGGGGGGGCGAATCCCGGGGAGCTGTTTTTT
CDR3 protein: CASTPEGGANPGELFF
D gene: .
J gene: TRBJ2-2
clone size: .
V gene: TRBV23-1

CDR3 DNA: TGTGCCACCAGCAGCCAACAGGGGTCTGAAGCTTTCTTT
CDR3 protein: CATSSQQGSEAFF
D gene: TRBD1
J gene: TRBJ1-1
clone size: .
V gene: TRBV15

CDR3 DNA: TGTGCCAGCAGTGAACAGGGAACTAGCACAGATACGCAGTATTTT
CDR3 protein: CASSEQGTSTDTQYF
D gene: .
J gene: TRBJ2-3
clone size: .
V gene: TRBV2

CDR3 DNA: TGTGCCAGCACTGTACCGGCAGGGGAGACCCAGTACTTC
CDR3 protein: CASTVPAGETQYF
D gene: .
J gene: TRBJ2-5
clone size: .
V gene: TRBV25-1

CDR3 DNA: TGTGCCGGCACAGGGATGGACAATGAGCAGTTCTTC
CDR3 protein: CAGTGMDNEQFF
D gene: .
J gene: TRBJ2-1
clone size: .
V gene: TRBV5-4

CDR3 DNA: TGTGCCAGCAGCGGAAACGAGGGGGCGAGCAATCAGCCCCAGCATTTT
CDR3 protein: CASSGNEGASNQPQHF
D gene: TRBD1
J gene: TRBJ1-5
clone size: .
V gene: TRBV11-2

CDR3 DNA: TGTGCCAGCAGCTTAGGGACTAGCGGCTCAGATACGCAGTATTTT
CDR3 protein: CASSLGTSGSDTQYF
D gene: TRBD2
J gene: TRBJ2-3
clone size: once
V gene: TRBV7-8

CDR3 DNA: TGTGCCAGCAGCGTAGGGGGCATGGGAGCTTTCTTT
CDR3 protein: CASSVGGMGAFF
D gene: TRBD1
J gene: TRBJ1-1
clone size: .
V gene: TRBV6-5

CDR3 DNA: TGTGCCAGCAGCCAAGATACTAGCGGGGGGTTTAATGAGCAGTTCTTC
CDR3 protein: CASSQDTSGGFNEQFF
D gene: TRBD2
J gene: TRBJ2-1
clone size: .
V gene: TRBV4-2

CDR3 DNA: TGTGCCAGCAGTTACGATAGGGCGAAGGGGACAGATACGCAGTATTTT
CDR3 protein: CASSYDRAKGTDTQYF
D gene: .
J gene: TRBJ2-3
clone size: .
V gene: TRBV6-6

CDR3 DNA: TGTGCCAGCAGCCTTGCTACAGGGCGGACCTACGAGCAGTACTTC
CDR3 protein: CASSLATGRTYEQYF
D gene: .
J gene: TRBJ2-7
clone size: .
V gene: TRBV7-3

CDR3 DNA: TGTGCCAGCATCGATACCCAGGGGCCAGGGGCCAACGTCCTGACTTTC
CDR3 protein: CASIDTQGPGANVLTF
D gene: .
J gene: TRBJ2-6
clone size: few
V gene: TRBV6-6

CDR3 DNA: TGTGCCAGCAGTGTGGGTACGAGGGGCAATCAGCCCCAGCATTTT
CDR3 protein: CASSVGTRGNQPQHF
D gene: .
J gene: TRBJ1-5
clone size: .
V gene: TRBV6-1

CDR3 DNA: TGTGCCAGCAGCTTAATGGGGAGGGAGACCCAGTACTTC
CDR3 protein: CASSLMGRETQYF
D gene: .
J gene: TRBJ2-5
clone size: .
V gene: TRBV7-2

CDR3 DNA: TGTGCCAGCAGCAAGACAGGGGGCCCCTCATTTGACGAAAAACTGTTTTTT
CDR3 protein: CASSKTGGPSFDEKLFF
D gene: .
J gene: TRBJ1-4
clone size: .
V gene: TRBV21-1

CDR3 DNA: TGTGCCAGCAGTTCCGTAGACAGTAACACTGAAGCTTTCTTT
CDR3 protein: CASSSVDSNTEAFF
D gene: .
J gene: TRBJ1-1
clone size: .
V gene: TRBV6-5

CDR3 DNA: TGTGCCAGCAGCTTGGGGCAGGGCGGCACTGAAGCTTTCTTT
CDR3 protein: CASSLGQGGTEAFF
D gene: .
J gene: TRBJ1-1
clone size: .
V gene: TRBV5-6

CDR3 DNA: TGTGCCAGCAGCCGAAAGCCGGGACAGGGCAATTCACCCCTCCACTTT
CDR3 protein: CASSRKPGQGNSPLHF
D gene: TRBD1
J gene: TRBJ1-6
clone size: .
V gene: TRBV5-8

CDR3 DNA: TGTGCCAGCAGGGAGCTAGCGAACACCGGGGAGCTGTTTTTT
CDR3 protein: CASRELANTGELFF
D gene: .
J gene: TRBJ2-2
clone size: .
V gene: TRBV6-1

CDR3 DNA: TGTGCCAGCAGGAGGACTTTGGGAGGGGACAACACTGAAGCTTTCTTT
CDR3 protein: CASRRTLGGDNTEAFF
D gene: .
J gene: TRBJ1-1
clone size: .
V gene: TRBV7-2

CDR3 DNA: TGCAGCGCAGAGGGGGCAGGTACAGATACGCAGTATTTT
CDR3 protein: CSAEGAGTDTQYF
D gene: TRBD1
J gene: TRBJ2-3
clone size: few
V gene: TRBV29-1

CDR3 DNA: TGTGCCAGCAGCGCCGGGACAGGGGGCCCTGAAGCTTTCTTT
CDR3 protein: CASSAGTGGPEAFF
D gene: TRBD1
J gene: TRBJ1-1
clone size: .
V gene: TRBV7-8

CDR3 DNA: TGTGCCAGCAGTCCGAACAGGGATGGCCGCACAGATACGCAGTATTTT
CDR3 protein: CASSPNRDGRTDTQYF
D gene: .
J gene: TRBJ2-3
clone size: .
V gene: TRBV27

CDR3 DNA: TGTGCCAGCAGCTTAGGAGCGGGGGGGCGAGGTGAGCAGTTCTTC
CDR3 protein: CASSLGAGGRGEQFF
D gene: TRBD2
J gene: TRBJ2-1
clone size: once
V gene: TRBV7-2

CDR3 DNA: TGTGCCAGCAGTTCTTACAGCAGTTTCTCTGGAAACACCATATATTTT
CDR3 protein: CASSSYSSFSGNTIYF
D gene: .
J gene: TRBJ1-3
clone size: .
V gene: TRBV6-5

CDR3 DNA: TGTGCAAGTCGCCTCCAAGGCGAGGCGGGGGGCCCTCCGGTGACAGATACGCAGTATTTT
CDR3 protein: CASRLQGEAGGPPVTDTQYF
D gene: .
J gene: TRBJ2-3
clone size: .
V gene: TRBV12-2

CDR3 DNA: TGTGCCACCAGCAATCCACAGGGGAATAGCAATCAGCCCCAGCATTTT
CDR3 protein: CATSNPQGNSNQPQHF
D gene: TRBD1
J gene: TRBJ1-5
clone size: .
V gene: TRBV15

CDR3 DNA: TGCGCCAGCGCCCGAGGGGGCAGGGGGCTGGACGAGCAGTACTTC
CDR3 protein: CASARGGRGLDEQYF
D gene: TRBD1
J gene: TRBJ2-7
clone size: once
V gene: TRBV4-1

CDR3 DNA: TGTGCCAGCAGTGATCTGACTAGCGGGGTCGAGCAGTACTTC
CDR3 protein: CASSDLTSGVEQYF
D gene: TRBD2
J gene: TRBJ2-7
clone size: .
V gene: TRBV2

CDR3 DNA: TGCGCCAGCAGCTTGAGTAGTATTTTGTTTAGCGGGGGGATTTCTAGCACAGATACGCAGTATTTT
CDR3 protein: CASSLSSILFSGGISSTDTQYF
D gene: TRBD2
J gene: TRBJ2-3
clone size: .
V gene: TRBV5-1

CDR3 DNA: TGTGCCAGCAGTTACTCGGGACAGGCTGAAGCTTTCTTT
CDR3 protein: CASSYSGQAEAFF
D gene: TRBD1
J gene: TRBJ1-1
clone size: once
V gene: TRBV6-6

CDR3 DNA: TGTGCCAGCAGTTTATCCAGGGTAGGGTACGAGCAGTACTTC
CDR3 protein: CASSLSRVGYEQYF
D gene: .
J gene: TRBJ2-7
clone size: .
V gene: TRBV27

CDR3 DNA: TGTGCCAGCAGCCTACGACAGGGGCAGAACTACGAGCAGTACTTC
CDR3 protein: CASSLRQGQNYEQYF
D gene: TRBD1
J gene: TRBJ2-7
clone size: .
V gene: TRBV7-8

CDR3 DNA: TGCGCCAGCAGCTTGGACAGGGGAAGGGGAAACACCATATATTTT
CDR3 protein: CASSLDRGRGNTIYF
D gene: TRBD1
J gene: TRBJ1-3
clone size: once
V gene: TRBV5-1

CDR3 DNA: TGTGCCAGCGAGGCGACAGGGGTTGTTTACACTGAAGCTTTCTTT
CDR3 protein: CASEATGVVYTEAFF
D gene: TRBD1
J gene: TRBJ1-1
clone size: .
V gene: TRBV2

CDR3 DNA: TGTGCCAGCAGCCAGGGCCGGGACTCATGGAACACCATATATTTT
CDR3 protein: CASSQGRDSWNTIYF
D gene: .
J gene: TRBJ1-3
clone size: .
V gene: TRBV5-4

CDR3 DNA: TGTGCCAGCAGCCAGTCAGGGCACAATCAGCCCCAGCATTTT
CDR3 protein: CASSQSGHNQPQHF
D gene: .
J gene: TRBJ1-5
clone size: once
V gene: TRBV9